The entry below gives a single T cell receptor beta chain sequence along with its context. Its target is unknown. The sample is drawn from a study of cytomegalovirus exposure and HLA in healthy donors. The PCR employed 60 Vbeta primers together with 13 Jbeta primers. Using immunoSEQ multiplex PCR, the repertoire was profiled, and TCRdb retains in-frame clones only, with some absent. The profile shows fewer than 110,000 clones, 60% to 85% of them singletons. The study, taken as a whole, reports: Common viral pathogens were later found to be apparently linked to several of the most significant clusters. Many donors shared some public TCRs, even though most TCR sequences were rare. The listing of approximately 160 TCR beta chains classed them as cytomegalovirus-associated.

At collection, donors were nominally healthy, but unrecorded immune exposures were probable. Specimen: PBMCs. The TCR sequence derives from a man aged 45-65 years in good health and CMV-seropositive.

The DNA of the CDR3 is TGCGCCAGCAGTGAGTCCCTCGGGACAGACTCCTACGAGCAGTACTTC. Translated, it gives CASSESLGTDSYEQYF. The J gene is TRBJ2-7, the V gene TRBV10-1; 7 bases fit TRBD1. Per germline, CDR1 WNHNN and CDR2 SYGVQD (reference sequence). The CDR3 is 16 amino acids. Trimming at V came to 0 bases and at J to 0 bases, leaving 5 bases not matched to a gene.